This T cell receptor (beta chain) was captured by sequencing in a study of blood T cell repertoires in COVID-19. Study information: Sites in the United States, Italy and Spain provided acute and convalescent COVID-19 samples. The cDNA or gDNA used as material had been derived from T cells, B-cell-depleted T cells, or PBMCs.

The length of the CDR3 is 13 residues. Germline assignment: CDR1 SNHLY and CDR2 FYNNEI. Trimming removed 5 bases at V and 2 bases at J, with 8 bases between. Using immunoSEQ multiplex PCR, the repertoire was profiled, and TCRdb retains in-frame clones only, with some absent. The sample has roughly 350,000 clones, 92% seen once. Ages ranged from about 18 to 100 years, with residence in fewer than 25 US areas. The chain uses TRBV2 and TRBJ2-3; no clear D gene. This receptor was taken from a young woman who had recovered from COVID-19. The sequencing sample was made of PBMCs or T cells enriched from blood (not recorded which). The CDR3 nucleotides are TGTGCCAGCAGTACGGTTACCACAGATACGCAGTATTTT. It encodes CASSTVTTDTQYF.